These 18 T cell receptor beta chains were sequenced from one sample in a study of blood T cell repertoires in COVID-19. Data came from immunoSEQ multiplex PCR; TCRdb stores just in-frame clones and leaves some out. The sample contains around 270,000 clones, approximately 86% of which appear only once. Specimen: peripheral blood. The receptors here all came from a young man with active or convalescent COVID-19.

This clone appeared a few times. This chain links TRBV14 with TRBJ2-3, with a weak D call TRBD1 (6 bases). CDR3 length equals 15 residues. The V end lost 4 bases, the J end lost 6 bases, and 17 bases lay between the germline ends. Germline-derived CDR1 and CDR2 are SGHDN and FVKESK. The DNA for the CDR3 is TGTGCCAGCAGCCCTCCGAGGACAGTCAGGGATACGCAGTATTTT. Its translation: CASSPPRTVRDTQYF.

J is TRBJ2-3 and V is TRBV7-2, with D possibly being TRBD2 (6 bases). Between the trimmed V and J ends, which lost 2 bases and 1 base, there was a span of 16 bases. The CDR3 has 17 amino acids. Germline values: CDR1 SGHTA, CDR2 FQGNSA. In nucleotides, the CDR3 is TGTGCCAGCAGCTTACTACCGGGAGTTTCTGGCACAGATACGCAGTATTTT. Protein product: CASSLLPGVSGTDTQYF.

The chain recombines TRBV6-5 with TRBJ1-1; possible D gene TRBD1, 5 bases. The CDR3 length is 15 residues. Germline V gene data show CDR1 as MNHEY and CDR2 as SVGAGI. V dropped 2 bases and J dropped 1 base, with 11 bases sitting between them. CDR3 DNA: TGTGCCAGCAGTTACGCAGGGAATCGGAACACTGAAGCTTTCTTT. It yields the protein CASSYAGNRNTEAFF.

The chain carries TRBV5-4 and TRBJ2-5, with D possibly TRBD2 on 5 matching bases. Trimming took off 6 bases at V and 4 bases at J, with 13 bases between the two ends. CDR1 SGHNT and CDR2 YYREEE come from the germline V gene (reference sequence). The CDR3 spans 13 residues. The CDR3 bases are TGTGCCAGCACATCATCCGGGGTAGAGACCCAGTACTTC. It is translated as CASTSSGVETQYF.

The CDR3 nucleotides are TGTGCCAGCAGTTACGGACCTCGGGGAGATACGCAGTATTTT. Its protein is CASSYGPRGDTQYF. This chain uses TRBV27 with TRBJ2-3, with D maybe TRBD2 (5 bases). Germline-derived CDR1 and CDR2 are MNHEY and SMNVEV (reference sequence). Trimming left V 4 bases short and J 5 bases short, with 13 bases between. The CDR3 consists of 14 residues.

Notes on this clone: In the same sample, other DNA sequences code for this CDR3. Written as DNA, the CDR3 is TGTGCCAGCAGTGAGAGACACACGAACACTGAAGCTTTCTTT. Its protein product is CASSERHTNTEAFF. The chain has TRBV6-1 and TRBJ1-1; no definite D call. Germline CDR1 reads MNHNS; CDR2 reads SASEGT. The V gene lost 3 bases and the J gene lost 1 base, with 9 bases spanning the gap. This CDR3 has 14 amino acids.

This clone was found once. CDR3 bases: TGTGCCAGCAGCTTAGTAAACACCGGGGAGCTGTTTTTT. This sequence encodes CASSLVNTGELFF. This chain links TRBV11-2 with TRBJ2-2; D gene unclear. CDR1 is SGHAT, CDR2 FQNNGV, per germline. Trimming cost V 1 base and J 2 bases, with 2 bases left between them. The CDR3 sequence is 13 residues long.

The chain combines TRBV5-1 with TRBJ2-4, with D hard to call. Germline CDR1 reads SGHRS; CDR2 reads YFSETQ. The V and J ends lost 6 bases and 0 bases respectively, with 10 bases between them. The CDR3 totals 14 residues. The CDR3 DNA sequence: TGCGCCAGCAAAATAACAGCAGCCAAAAACATTCAGTACTTC. Residues: CASKITAAKNIQYF.

The chain is built from TRBV5-1 and TRBJ2-2; D possibly corresponds to TRBD2 (6 bases). The CDR3 loop spans 19 amino acids. Germline loops: CDR1 SGHRS, CDR2 YFSETQ. V was trimmed by 1 base and J by 6 bases, leaving 25 bases between them. CDR3 in amino acids: CASSLFAGPSGFGPGELFF. The CDR3 DNA reads TGCGCCAGCAGCTTGTTTGCGGGACCGTCGGGATTCGGACCCGGGGAGCTGTTTTTT.

The chain joins TRBV19 to TRBJ2-1, with D tentatively TRBD2 (5 bases). The CDR3 has 14 residues. V dropped 2 bases and J dropped 7 bases, with 12 bases sitting between them. Germline CDR1 LNHDA, CDR2 SQIVND (reference sequence). The DNA for the CDR3 is TGTGCCAGTAGTATACGTCCCCGGGATAATGAGCAGTTCTTC. As protein: CASSIRPRDNEQFF. Supplemented by reference TRBV19 and TRBJ2-1, the full variable domain reads DGGITQSPKYLFRKEGQNVTLSCEQNLNHDAMYWYRQDPGQGLRLIYYSQIVNDFQKGDIAEGYSVSREKKESFPLTVTSAQKNPTAFYLCASSIRPRDNEQFFGPGTRLTVL.

This sequence joins TRBV27 and TRBJ2-5; 10 bases map to TRBD2. CDR1 and CDR2 (germline): MNHEY, SMNVEV (reference sequence). The CDR3 is made up of 15 amino acids. Losses at the gene ends were 5 bases for V and 2 bases for J; bases not matched to a gene: 5. This CDR3 reads CASSPGLASQETQYF. The CDR3 DNA follows: TGTGCCAGCAGTCCGGGACTAGCGAGTCAAGAGACCCAGTACTTC.

Only a few counts were recorded for this clone. The genes are TRBV11-2 and TRBJ2-7, with unresolved D. The V and J ends lost 2 bases and 0 bases respectively, with 8 bases between them. The CDR3 is 14 amino acids. Germline-derived CDR1 and CDR2 are SGHAT and FQNNGV. CDR3 DNA sequence: TGTGCCAGCAGCTTAACATGGAGCTCCTACGAGCAGTACTTC. It codes for CASSLTWSSYEQYF.

This chain uses TRBV11-2 with TRBJ1-6, with 9 bases lining up with TRBD1. The CDR3 totals 16 residues. Germline CDR1 SGHAT, CDR2 FQNNGV. V lost 5 bases and J lost 10; bases outside the gene matches: 12. CDR3 residues: CASSRGGTGRTSPLHF. The CDR3 bases are TGTGCCAGCAGCCGGGGTGGGACAGGGAGAACATCACCCCTCCACTTT.

This clone showed up just once. The chain carries TRBV19 and TRBJ1-5; D possibly corresponds to TRBD1 (6 bases). The V gene's germline CDR1 is LNHDA and CDR2 SQIVND (reference sequence). This CDR3 has 15 amino acids. The germline V and J ends were trimmed by 7 bases and 3 bases, with 16 bases remaining between them. Here the CDR3 DNA reads TGTGCCAGTACAGGGGTAGGGGTTTACAATCAGCCCCAGCATTTT. Translated, it gives CASTGVGVYNQPQHF.

As for this clone: The junction differs from germline at one of its ends, possibly a read error. V is TRBV23-1 and J is TRBJ1-1, with a tentative D call TRBD1 (5 bases). TRBV23-1 is an open reading frame whose function is uncertain. The CDR3 loop spans 16 amino acids. DNA of the CDR3: TGCGCCAGCCGCCCACTAGGGGAGGTAAGGAACGCTGAAGCTTTCTTT. Translation gives CASRPLGEVRNAEAFF.

This clone showed up just once. The chain uses TRBV3-1 (or the pseudogene TRBV3-2) and TRBJ1-1, with D possibly being TRBD1 (6 bases). Germline CDR1 LGHDT, CDR2 YNNKEL (reference sequence). V lost 0 bases, J lost 8 bases, and 13 bases lay in between. The CDR3 loop spans 14 amino acids. The CDR3 region is CASSQERGGTEAFF. In DNA, the CDR3 is TGTGCCAGCAGCCAAGAGAGGGGGGGGACCGAAGCTTTCTTT.

J is TRBJ1-2 and V is TRBV5-4; D call uncertain. The CDR3 has 14 amino acids. Germline V lookup: CDR1 SGHNT, CDR2 YYREEE (reference sequence). The V end was cut by 4 bases, the J end by 3 bases, with 13 bases between. The CDR3 DNA sequence: TGTGCCAGCAGCCCGATCGGGTCCGACTATGGCTACACCTTC. It is translated as CASSPIGSDYGYTF. Full variable domain (remainder filled in from reference TRBV5-4 and TRBJ1-2): ETGVTQSPTHLIKTRGQQVTLRCSSQSGHNTVSWYQQALGQGPQFIFQYYREEENGRGNFPPRFSGLQFPNYSSELNVNALELDDSALYLCASSPIGSDYGYTFGSGTRLTVV.

The chain has TRBV5-5 and TRBJ1-2; no clear D gene. This CDR3 comprises 13 residues. The germline V and J ends were trimmed by 0 bases and 0 bases, with 3 bases remaining between them. The germline CDR1 and CDR2 sequences are SGHKS and YYEKEE (reference sequence). The CDR3 nucleotides are TGTGCCAGCAGCTTGGTAACTAACTATGGCTACACCTTC. Protein product: CASSLVTNYGYTF.